These 32 T cell receptor beta chains share one sample of origin, sequenced in a study of T cell responses to AZD1222 COVID-19 vaccine (dated by TCRdb to about 2021). Library prep was done by the immunoSEQ multiplex PCR assay. This is the immuneACCESS table as TCRdb keeps it, with only in-frame sequences that have V and J called. A part of the clones is gone; compared with another copy, unresolved V genes explain less than half, and the rest is unexplained. Within this sample are some 130,000 clones, with about 91% of them counted one time only. The biggest ten clones account for under 2% of the sample. The time point label for this specimen denotes: about 28 days (+/-7) after the second vaccine dose. The sample here was peripheral blood, taken 28 days after the second AZD1222 dose. Source of these receptors: an adult who received the AZD1222 COVID-19 vaccine.

The chain joins TRBV30 to TRBJ1-1, with D perhaps matching TRBD1 (5 bases). Germline lookup yields CDR1 GTSNPN and CDR2 SVGIG (reference sequence). The CDR3 has 16 amino acids. Deletions cut 2 bases from V and 0 bases from J, with 16 bases between. The DNA for the CDR3 is TGTGCCTGGAGTCCACCAGGGTATGGGATGAACACTGAAGCTTTCTTT. It is translated as CAWSPPGYGMNTEAFF.

The chain links TRBV6-1 to TRBJ1-2; TRBD1 might be the D (5 bases). Germline V gene sequence: CDR1 MNHNS, CDR2 SASEGT. The length of the CDR3 is 13 residues. V lost 3 bases, J lost 3 bases, and 8 bases lay in between. The CDR3 protein is CASSETGHYGYTF. For the CDR3, the DNA is TGTGCCAGCAGTGAGACGGGGCACTATGGCTACACCTTC.

The chain couples TRBV6-1 to TRBJ2-1, with TRBD2 matching 16 bases. The junction had 14 bases not matched to a gene; V was cut back by 4 bases and J by 8 bases. The CDR3 sequence is 19 residues long. The V gene's germline CDR1 is MNHNS and CDR2 SASEGT. This CDR3 is CASSAGLGLAGGPTYEQFF. The CDR3, as DNA: TGTGCCAGCAGTGCAGGTCTGGGACTAGCGGGAGGGCCGACGTATGAGCAGTTCTTC.

This rearrangement joins TRBV6-5 to TRBJ2-3; 7 nucleotides agree with TRBD1. The CDR3 is 15 amino acids. CDR1 MNHEY and CDR2 SVGAGI come from the germline V gene. Losses at the gene ends were 2 bases for V and 1 base for J; bases not matched to a gene: 3. The CDR3 coding sequence is TGTGCCAGCAGTTACAACAGGGGAGGCACAGATACGCAGTATTTT. It codes for CASSYNRGGTDTQYF.

The genes are TRBV12-3 or TRBV12-4 and TRBJ2-1; D is perhaps TRBD2 (6 bases). Trimming removed 6 bases from V and 3 bases from J, with 9 bases in between. The CDR3 has 13 residues. The CDR3 sequence: CASSLDYYNEQFF. The DNA of the CDR3 is TGTGCCAGCAGCCTGGACTACTACAATGAGCAGTTCTTC.

This clone was observed once. This chain joins TRBV7-2 and TRBJ2-4; D possibly corresponds to TRBD2 (6 bases). The CDR3 is 15 residues long. Germline V gives CDR1 SGHTA, CDR2 FQGNSA. Trimming took off 1 base at V and 8 bases at J, with 15 bases between the two ends. CDR3 protein: CASSLVTGLRDIQYF. CDR3 DNA: TGTGCCAGCAGCTTAGTTACGGGACTTCGGGACATTCAGTACTTC.

The chain has TRBV18 and TRBJ1-1; 8 nucleotides align to TRBD1. The CDR3 is made up of 16 amino acids. V lost 5 bases to trimming and J lost 1 base; unmatched junction nucleotides: 9. Germline loops: CDR1 KGHSH, CDR2 LQKENI. The CDR3 region is CASSTFNGQGNTEAFF. The CDR3 DNA follows: TGTGCCAGCTCAACCTTTAATGGACAGGGGAACACTGAAGCTTTCTTT.

A single count supports this clone. In the same sample, other DNA sequences code for this CDR3. The rearrangement joins TRBV5-1 to TRBJ1-1; a weak D match, TRBD1 (6 bases). Germline CDR1 SGHRS, CDR2 YFSETQ. The V end lost 0 bases, the J end lost 4 bases, and 13 bases lay between the germline ends. This CDR3 has 15 amino acids. The CDR3 spells CASSLEGGGGTEAFF. In DNA, the CDR3 is TGCGCCAGCAGCTTGGAGGGAGGGGGGGGCACTGAAGCTTTCTTT.

V gene TRBV30 combines with J gene TRBJ1-2, with TRBD1 identical over 7 bases. CDR1 and CDR2 from the germline V gene are GTSNPN and SVGIG (reference sequence). V lost 0 bases, J lost 8 bases, and 9 bases stayed unmatched. The CDR3 has 14 residues. The CDR3 coding sequence is TGTGCCTGGAGTGTAAAGCAGGGGGGAAGAGGCTACACCTTC. This sequence encodes CAWSVKQGGRGYTF.

The gene calls are TRBV11-2 and TRBJ1-3; D unclear. V was clipped by 4 bases and J by 1 base, with 8 bases between them. Per germline, CDR1 SGHAT and CDR2 FQNNGV. CDR3 length equals 14 residues. The CDR3 here is CASSSSRSGNTIYF. CDR3 DNA sequence: TGTGCCAGCAGCTCTTCGCGGTCTGGAAACACCATATATTTT.

The chain has TRBV5-1 and TRBJ1-4; a weak D match, TRBD1 (5 bases). The CDR3 is made up of 15 amino acids. Germline values: CDR1 SGHRS, CDR2 YFSETQ. V was pared by 0 bases and J by 5 bases, with 11 bases between. CDR3: CASSLGGTDNEKLFF. DNA of the CDR3: TGCGCCAGCAGCTTGGGTGGGACGGACAATGAAAAACTGTTTTTT. Based on the CDR3 plus reference TRBV5-1 and TRBJ1-4, the full variable domain is KAGVTQTPRYLIKTRGQQVTLSCSPISGHRSVSWYQQTPGQGLQFLFEYFSETQRNKGNFPGRFSGRQFSNSRSEMNVSTLELGDSALYLCASSLGGTDNEKLFFGSGTQLSVL.

The chain has TRBV10-2 and TRBJ1-2; tentative D call: TRBD1 (5 bases). The CDR3 consists of 15 residues. The germline gives CDR1 WSHSY, CDR2 SAAADI. V lost 6 bases and J lost 3, with 17 bases in between. DNA for the CDR3: TGCGCCAGCAGCGGTAGCCGGGACGGGGACTATGGCTACACCTTC. As protein: CASSGSRDGDYGYTF.

The CDR3 reads CASSPKYEAFF. The CDR3 nucleotides read TGTGCCAGCAGTCCCAAATATGAAGCTTTCTTT. The chain joins TRBV12-3 or TRBV12-4 to TRBJ1-1, with D uncertain. The CDR3 totals 11 residues. V was shortened by 5 bases and J by 7 bases, with 8 bases between the two germline ends.

This chain connects TRBV19 to TRBJ2-5; D not resolved. CDR3 length equals 13 residues. Per germline, CDR1 LNHDA and CDR2 SQIVND (reference sequence). Trimming took 5 bases from V and 5 from J, leaving 12 bases between them. In nucleotides, the CDR3 is TGTGCCAGTAGTCCACAGCCCGGTGAGACCCAGTACTTC. It codes for CASSPQPGETQYF.

The gene calls are TRBV7-8 and TRBJ2-3; D not certain. V shed 5 bases and J shed 2 bases, with 8 bases lying between them. Germline-derived CDR1 and CDR2 are SGHVS and FQNEAQ. CDR3 length: 13 amino acids. The CDR3 region has the DNA TGTGCCAGCAGCCGTATATCCACAGATACGCAGTATTTT. Its translation is CASSRISTDTQYF. The variable domain in full, completed from reference TRBV7-8 and TRBJ2-3, reads GAGVSQSPRYKVAKRGQDVALRCDPISGHVSLFWYQQALGQGPEFLTYFQNEAQLDKSGLPSDRFFAERPEGSVSTLKIQRTQQEDSAVYLCASSRISTDTQYFGPGTRLTVL.

V usage is TRBV6-6 and J usage is TRBJ2-5; D call uncertain. The V end lost 5 bases, the J end lost 5 bases, and 12 bases lay between the germline ends. Germline lookup yields CDR1 MNHNY and CDR2 SVGAGI (reference sequence). This CDR3 comprises 13 residues. The CDR3 DNA follows: TGTGCCAGCAGTACCCGACTGGGTGAGACCCAGTACTTC. Translated, it gives CASSTRLGETQYF.

This chain links TRBV6-6 with TRBJ2-5; possible D gene TRBD1, 6 bases. Germline V gene lookup returns CDR1 MNHNY and CDR2 SVGAGI (reference sequence). V was shortened by 4 bases and J by 7 bases, with 10 bases between the two germline ends. This CDR3 spans 12 amino acids. The CDR3 spells CASSWETGTQYF. In DNA, the CDR3 is TGTGCCAGCAGTTGGGAGACAGGGACCCAGTACTTC.

V usage is TRBV6-1 and J usage is TRBJ1-1, with no clear D. Trimming removed 3 bases at V and 2 bases at J, with 7 bases between. CDR3 length: 13 amino acids. Germline-derived CDR1 and CDR2 are MNHNS and SASEGT. CDR3 sequence reads: CASSDNTNTEAFF. The CDR3 nucleotides are TGTGCCAGCAGTGACAACACTAACACTGAAGCTTTCTTT.

The count of this clone is one. The V call is TRBV12-3 or TRBV12-4, the J call TRBJ2-6, with D hard to call. The CDR3 extends over 13 amino acids. V lost 7 bases, J lost 3 bases, and 7 bases lay in between. The CDR3 loop is CASILDGANVLTF. The CDR3 bases are TGTGCCAGCATCCTTGATGGGGCCAACGTCCTGACTTTC.

The rearrangement uses TRBV11-3 and TRBJ1-2; D ambiguous. The CDR3 totals 17 residues. Germline CDR1 and CDR2: SGHNT and YENEEA. V lost 5 bases and J 0 bases, leaving 19 bases between the germline ends. CDR3 in amino acids: CASSLGQDLWANYGYTF. CDR3 coding DNA: TGTGCCAGCAGCCTCGGGCAGGATCTATGGGCTAACTATGGCTACACCTTC.

This chain links TRBV11-2 with TRBJ1-1; possibly TRBD1 for D (6 bases). Trimming shortened V by 5 bases and J by 1 base, and 14 bases separated the two germline ends. CDR1 SGHAT and CDR2 FQNNGV come from the germline V gene. CDR3 length equals 15 residues. The CDR3 sequence: CASSGPGTPNTEAFF. CDR3 coding DNA: TGTGCCAGCAGCGGGCCCGGGACACCGAACACTGAAGCTTTCTTT.

The V and J genes are TRBV19 and TRBJ1-1; D is ambiguous. The CDR3 is made up of 14 amino acids. V gave up 7 bases and J gave up 1 base, with 13 bases separating them. Germline V CDR1 and CDR2: LNHDA, SQIVND (reference sequence). CDR3 region: CASIPRWGNTEAFF. DNA for the CDR3: TGTGCCAGTATTCCTCGGTGGGGGAACACTGAAGCTTTCTTT.

J is TRBJ2-2 and V is TRBV6-5, with TRBD1 identical over 7 bases. Losses at the gene ends were 7 bases for V and 3 bases for J; bases not matched to a gene: 5. This CDR3 contains 14 residues. Germline V gene data show CDR1 as MNHEY and CDR2 as SVGAGI. The CDR3 DNA reads TGTGCCAGCACTAGGGGACAGCACACCGGGGAGCTGTTTTTT. Residues: CASTRGQHTGELFF.

The genes are TRBV19 and TRBJ1-1; 7 nucleotides align to TRBD1. With 1 base clipped from V and 3 bases from J, the junction kept 5 bases outside the gene matches. Germline values: CDR1 LNHDA, CDR2 SQIVND (reference sequence). The CDR3 covers 15 residues. The CDR3 is CASSIGAGGYTEAFF. CDR3 bases: TGTGCCAGTAGTATAGGGGCAGGGGGGTACACTGAAGCTTTCTTT.

In DNA form, the CDR3 reads TGTGCCAGCAGTCTGGATCAGCCCCAGCATTTT. Translated: CASSLDQPQHF. The chain links TRBV2 to TRBJ1-5; no clear D gene. In germline, CDR1 is SNHLY, CDR2 FYNNEI. Trimming removed 5 bases from V and 5 bases from J, with 4 bases in between. This CDR3 spans 11 amino acids.

The chain links TRBV5-4 to TRBJ2-4; D remains unclear. V was trimmed by 4 bases and J by 1 base, leaving 12 bases between them. Looked up from germline, CDR1 is SGHNT and CDR2 is YYREEE (reference sequence). The CDR3 contains 15 residues. The CDR3 DNA reads TGTGCCAGCAGCAACAGCCTTGTCGCCAAAAACATTCAGTACTTC. Translation gives CASSNSLVAKNIQYF.

V is TRBV11-3 and J is TRBJ1-4; D unresolved. V was cut by 5 bases and J by 8 bases, with 6 bases left in between. CDR1 and CDR2 (germline): SGHNT, YENEEA. The CDR3 extends over 11 amino acids. CDR3 residues: CASSRREKLFF. The CDR3 region has the DNA TGTGCCAGCAGCCGTCGGGAAAAACTGTTTTTT.

DNA for the CDR3: TGTGCCAGCAGGGCGTCGGACTATCAGCCCCAGCATTTT. Protein: CASRASDYQPQHF. The rearrangement joins TRBV6-5 to TRBJ1-5; no clear D. V lost 6 bases and J lost 5, with 11 bases in between. There are 13 residues in the CDR3. Looked up from germline, CDR1 is MNHEY and CDR2 is SVGAGI.

The chain carries TRBV7-2 and TRBJ1-5; a possible D gene is TRBD1 (6 bases). Looked up from germline, CDR1 is SGHTA and CDR2 is FQGNSA. With 1 base removed from V and 5 bases from J, the gap between germline ends came to 9 bases. This CDR3 is 14 amino acids long. CDR3 coding DNA: TGTGCCAGCAGCTTAGGGACAGCATATCAGCCCCAGCATTTT. Translating it yields CASSLGTAYQPQHF. Filled out from reference TRBV7-2 and TRBJ1-5, the complete variable domain reads GAGVSQSPSNKVTEKGKDVELRCDPISGHTALYWYRQSLGQGLEFLIYFQGNSAPDKSGLPSDRFSAERTGGSVSTLTIQRTQQEDSAVYLCASSLGTAYQPQHFGDGTRLSIL.

This chain uses TRBV5-1 with TRBJ1-3; a possible D gene is TRBD1 (5 bases). The CDR3 contains 15 residues. Trimming left V 3 bases short and J 3 bases short, with 13 bases between. Germline V gene lookup returns CDR1 SGHRS and CDR2 YFSETQ. CDR3 loop: CASSSEQAGGNTIYF. CDR3 nucleotides: TGCGCCAGCAGCTCGGAACAGGCGGGTGGAAACACCATATATTTT.

The V gene is TRBV12-3 or TRBV12-4, the J gene TRBJ2-1; possibly TRBD2 for D (5 bases). The CDR3 consists of 11 residues. The germline V and J ends were trimmed by 6 bases and 5 bases, with 5 bases remaining between them. CDR3 DNA: TGTGCCAGCAGGGAGGACAATGAGCAGTTCTTC. This encodes CASREDNEQFF.

The CDR3: CASSSGQGGGYTF. The CDR3 bases are TGTGCCAGCAGCTCGGGACAGGGTGGTGGCTACACCTTC. The chain couples TRBV7-3 to TRBJ1-2; 9 bases agree with TRBD1. CDR3 length equals 13 residues. Germline V lookup: CDR1 SGHTA, CDR2 FQGTGA. V dropped 4 bases and J dropped 7; count of bases not matched to a gene: 4.